This T cell receptor beta chain originates from a study of blood T cell repertoires in COVID-19. For the study at large: Nucleic acid was either cDNA or gDNA, and it came from T cells, B-cell-depleted T cells, or PBMCs.

TCRdb keeps only in-frame clones here, not all; method: immunoSEQ multiplex PCR. This table has approximately 300,000 clones, roughly 89% appearing once. The CDR3 length is 14 residues. Losses at the gene ends were 4 bases for V and 2 bases for J; bases not matched to a gene: 3. Germline V gives CDR1 SGHRS, CDR2 YFSETQ. Recovered status applied to Cohort 3 donors who had two consecutive negative PCRs. It also applied to those with clearance or with symptom resolution. This clonotype originated in a man in his fifties or sixties who had recovered from COVID-19. V usage is TRBV5-1 and J usage is TRBJ1-3; 7 bases are a match to TRBD1. Sequenced material: PBMCs or T cells enriched from blood (not recorded which). DNA of the CDR3: TGCGCCAGCAGCGGAGGGGGCGCTGGAAACACCATATATTTT. Translated, it gives CASSGGGAGNTIYF.